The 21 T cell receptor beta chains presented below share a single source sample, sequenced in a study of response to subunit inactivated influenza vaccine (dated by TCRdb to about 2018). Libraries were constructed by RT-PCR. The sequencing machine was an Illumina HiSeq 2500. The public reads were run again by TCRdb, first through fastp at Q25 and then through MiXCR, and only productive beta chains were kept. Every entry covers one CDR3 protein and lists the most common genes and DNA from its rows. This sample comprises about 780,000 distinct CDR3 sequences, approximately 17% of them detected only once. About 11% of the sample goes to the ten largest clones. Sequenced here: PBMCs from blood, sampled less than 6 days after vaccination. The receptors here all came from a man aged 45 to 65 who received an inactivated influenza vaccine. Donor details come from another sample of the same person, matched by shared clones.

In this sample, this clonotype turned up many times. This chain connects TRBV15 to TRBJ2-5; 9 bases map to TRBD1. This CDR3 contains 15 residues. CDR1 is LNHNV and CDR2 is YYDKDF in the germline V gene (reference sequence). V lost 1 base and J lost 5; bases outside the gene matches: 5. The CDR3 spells CATSRVQGAWETQYF. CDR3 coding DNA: TGTGCCACCAGCAGAGTACAGGGGGCTTGGGAGACCCAGTACTTC.

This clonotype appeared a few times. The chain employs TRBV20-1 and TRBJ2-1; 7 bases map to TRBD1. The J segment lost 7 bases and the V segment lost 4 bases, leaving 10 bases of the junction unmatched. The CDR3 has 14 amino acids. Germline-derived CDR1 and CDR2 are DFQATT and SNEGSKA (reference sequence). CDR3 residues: CSATPPTGLNEQFF. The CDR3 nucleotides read TGCAGTGCTACGCCCCCGACAGGGTTGAATGAGCAGTTCTTC.

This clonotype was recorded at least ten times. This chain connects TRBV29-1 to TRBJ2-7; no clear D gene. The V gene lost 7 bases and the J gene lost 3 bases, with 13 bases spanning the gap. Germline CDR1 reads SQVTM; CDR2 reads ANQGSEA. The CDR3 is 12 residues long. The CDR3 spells CSALDGYYEQYF. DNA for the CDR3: TGCAGCGCTTTGGACGGCTACTACGAGCAGTACTTC.

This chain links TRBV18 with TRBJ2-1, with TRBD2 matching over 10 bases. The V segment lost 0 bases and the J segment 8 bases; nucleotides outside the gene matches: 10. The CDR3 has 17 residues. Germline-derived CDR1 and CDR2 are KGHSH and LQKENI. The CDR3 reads CASSPPRGTSAGDEQFF. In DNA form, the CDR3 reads TGTGCCAGCTCACCACCCCGCGGGACTAGCGCTGGGGATGAGCAGTTCTTC.

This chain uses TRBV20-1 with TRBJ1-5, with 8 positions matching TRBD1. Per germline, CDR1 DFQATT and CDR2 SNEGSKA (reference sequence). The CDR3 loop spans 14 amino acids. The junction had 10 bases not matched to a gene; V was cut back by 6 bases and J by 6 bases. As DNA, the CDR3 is TGCAGTGCCGAATGGACAGGGATGGGTCAGCCCCAGCATTTT. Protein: CSAEWTGMGQPQHF.

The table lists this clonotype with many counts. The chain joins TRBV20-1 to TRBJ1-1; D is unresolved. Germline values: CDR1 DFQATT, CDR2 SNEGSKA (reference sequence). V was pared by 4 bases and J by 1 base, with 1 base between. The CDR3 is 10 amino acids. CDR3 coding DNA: TGCAGTGCTAAGAACACTGAAGCTTTCTTT. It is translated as CSAKNTEAFF.

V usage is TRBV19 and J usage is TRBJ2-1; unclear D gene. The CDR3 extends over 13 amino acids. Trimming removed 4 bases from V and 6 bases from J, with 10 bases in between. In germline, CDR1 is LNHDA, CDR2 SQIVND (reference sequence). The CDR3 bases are TGTGCCAGTAGTAGTTCCAGCGTCAATGAGCAGTTCTTC. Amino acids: CASSSSSVNEQFF.

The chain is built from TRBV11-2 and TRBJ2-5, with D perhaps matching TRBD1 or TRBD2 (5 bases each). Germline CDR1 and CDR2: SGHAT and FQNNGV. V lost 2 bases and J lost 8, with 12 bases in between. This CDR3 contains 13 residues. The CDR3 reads CASSLWDGVTQYF. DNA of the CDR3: TGTGCCAGCAGCTTATGGGACGGGGTCACCCAGTACTTC.

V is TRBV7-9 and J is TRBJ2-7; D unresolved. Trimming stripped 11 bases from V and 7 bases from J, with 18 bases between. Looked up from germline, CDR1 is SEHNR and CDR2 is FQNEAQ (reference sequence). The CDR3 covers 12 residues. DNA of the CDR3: TGTGCCTCCCAACGGAACCCCGGGGAGCAGTACTTC. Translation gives CASQRNPGEQYF. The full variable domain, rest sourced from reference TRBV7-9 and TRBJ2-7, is DTGVSQNPRHKITKRGQNVTFRCDPISEHNRLYWYRQTLGQGPEFLTYFQNEAQLEKSRLLSDRFSAERPKGSFSTLEIQRTEQGDSAMYLCASQRNPGEQYFGPGTRLTVT.

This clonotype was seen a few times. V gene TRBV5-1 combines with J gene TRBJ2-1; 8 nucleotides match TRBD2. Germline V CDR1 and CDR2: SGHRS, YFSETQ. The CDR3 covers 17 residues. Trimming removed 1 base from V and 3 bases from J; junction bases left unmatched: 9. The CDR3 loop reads CASSLITSGGFYNEQFF. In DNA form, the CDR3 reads TGCGCCAGCAGCTTGATTACCAGCGGGGGTTTCTACAATGAGCAGTTCTTC.

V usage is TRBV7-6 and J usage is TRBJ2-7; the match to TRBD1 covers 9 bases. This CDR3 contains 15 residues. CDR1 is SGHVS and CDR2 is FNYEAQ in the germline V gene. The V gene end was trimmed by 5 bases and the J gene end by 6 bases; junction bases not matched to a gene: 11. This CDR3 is CASSQPGQGSGEQYF. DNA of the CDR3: TGTGCCAGCAGCCAACCGGGACAGGGTTCGGGCGAGCAGTACTTC.

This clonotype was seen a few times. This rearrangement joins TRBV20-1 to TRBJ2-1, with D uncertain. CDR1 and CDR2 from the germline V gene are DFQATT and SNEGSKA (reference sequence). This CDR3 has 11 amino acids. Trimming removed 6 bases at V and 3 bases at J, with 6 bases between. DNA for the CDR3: TGCAGTGCGGAGTACTACAATGAGCAGTTCTTC. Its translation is CSAEYYNEQFF.

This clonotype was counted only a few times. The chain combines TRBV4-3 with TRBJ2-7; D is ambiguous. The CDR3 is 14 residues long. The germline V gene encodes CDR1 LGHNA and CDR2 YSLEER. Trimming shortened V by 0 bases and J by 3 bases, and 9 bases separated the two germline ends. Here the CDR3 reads CASSQDDQSYEQYF. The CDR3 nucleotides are TGCGCCAGCAGCCAAGACGACCAGAGCTACGAGCAGTACTTC.

CDR3 in DNA: TGTGCCAGCAGCAAGGACAGGAGCACAGATACGCAGTATTTT. Amino acids: CASSKDRSTDTQYF. The genes are TRBV5-6 and TRBJ2-3; 7 positions match TRBD1. This CDR3 contains 14 residues. With 4 bases clipped from V and 0 bases from J, the junction kept 2 bases outside the gene matches. CDR1 is SGHDT and CDR2 is YYEEEE in the germline V gene.

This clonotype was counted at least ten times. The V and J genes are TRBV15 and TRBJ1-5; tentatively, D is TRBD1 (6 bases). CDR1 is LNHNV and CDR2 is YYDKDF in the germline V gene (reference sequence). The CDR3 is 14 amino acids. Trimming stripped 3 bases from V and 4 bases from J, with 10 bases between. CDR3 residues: CATSRDSLNQPQHF. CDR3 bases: TGTGCCACCAGCAGGGACAGCCTTAATCAGCCCCAGCATTTT.

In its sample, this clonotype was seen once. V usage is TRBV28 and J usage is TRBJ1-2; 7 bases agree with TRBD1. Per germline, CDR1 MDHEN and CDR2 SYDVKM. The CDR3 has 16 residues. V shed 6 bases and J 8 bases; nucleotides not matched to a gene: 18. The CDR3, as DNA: TGTGCCAGCAGCTCCCTATTGTCACAGGGGAGTGTGGGCTACACCTTC. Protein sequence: CASSSLLSQGSVGYTF.

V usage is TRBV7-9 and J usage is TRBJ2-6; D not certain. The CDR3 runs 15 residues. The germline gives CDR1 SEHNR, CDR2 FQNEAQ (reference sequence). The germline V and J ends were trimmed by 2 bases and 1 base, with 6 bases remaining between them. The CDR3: CASSLHSSGANVLTF. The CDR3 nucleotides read TGTGCCAGCAGCTTACACTCATCTGGGGCCAACGTCCTGACTTTC.

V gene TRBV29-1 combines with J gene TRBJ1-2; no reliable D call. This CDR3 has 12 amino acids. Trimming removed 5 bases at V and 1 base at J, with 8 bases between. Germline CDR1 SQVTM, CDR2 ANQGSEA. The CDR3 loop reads CSVRWHNYGYTF. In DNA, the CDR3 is TGCAGCGTTAGATGGCATAACTATGGCTACACCTTC.

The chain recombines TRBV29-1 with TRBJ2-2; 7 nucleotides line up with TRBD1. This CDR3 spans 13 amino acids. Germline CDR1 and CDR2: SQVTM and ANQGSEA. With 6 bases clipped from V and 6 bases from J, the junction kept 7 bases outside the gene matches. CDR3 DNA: TGCAGCGTGATAGACAGGGTCCCCGGGGAGCTGTTTTTT. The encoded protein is CSVIDRVPGELFF.

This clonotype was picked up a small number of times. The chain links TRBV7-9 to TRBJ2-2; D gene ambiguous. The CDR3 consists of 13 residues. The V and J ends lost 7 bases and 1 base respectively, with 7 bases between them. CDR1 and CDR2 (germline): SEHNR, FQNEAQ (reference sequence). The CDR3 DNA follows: TGTGCCAGCAAGGCGGTGAACACCGGGGAGCTGTTTTTT. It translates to CASKAVNTGELFF.

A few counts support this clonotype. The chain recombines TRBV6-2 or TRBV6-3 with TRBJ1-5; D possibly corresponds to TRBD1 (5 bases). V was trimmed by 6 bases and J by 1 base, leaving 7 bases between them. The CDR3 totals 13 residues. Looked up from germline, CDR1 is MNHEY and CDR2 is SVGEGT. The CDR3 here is CASSWGSNQPQHF. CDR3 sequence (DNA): TGTGCCAGCAGCTGGGGGAGCAATCAGCCCCAGCATTTT.